This TCR beta chain was obtained from a study of cytomegalovirus exposure and HLA in healthy donors. The PCR employed 60 Vbeta primers together with 13 Jbeta primers. Generated by immunoSEQ multiplex PCR, the TCRdb table keeps only in-frame clones and is missing some. The top ten clones hold roughly 2% of a sample with about 130,000 clones, more than 70% of them seen once. Trimming cost V 5 bases and J 0 bases; bases outside gene matches: 7. There are 16 residues in the CDR3. Per germline, CDR1 SEHNR and CDR2 FQNEAQ (reference sequence). The study sampled nominally healthy donors, though unrecorded immune exposures were likely. As to this clone: Its target is not known.

Whole-study results and caveats: Accurate HLA-A and HLA-B prediction from TCR beta sequences was reported for most subjects. Presence/absence results assume similar sequencing depth per donor, which may not hold. In terms of immune exposure information, only CMV serostatus was available.

The V call is TRBV7-9, the J call TRBJ1-1; TRBD1 aligns across 9 bases. Sequenced: PBMCs. The TCR was taken from a man aged 25-45 years in good health and CMV-seronegative. The CDR3 DNA sequence: TGTGCCAGCAGCCCCGGGACAGGGAGACTGAACACTGAAGCTTTCTTT. Protein product: CASSPGTGRLNTEAFF. The variable domain in full, with the rest retrieved from reference TRBV7-9 and TRBJ1-1, is DTGVSQNPRHKITKRGQNVTFRCDPISEHNRLYWYRQTLGQGPEFLTYFQNEAQLEKSRLLSDRFSAERPKGSFSTLEIQRTEQGDSAMYLCASSPGTGRLNTEAFFGQGTRLTVV.